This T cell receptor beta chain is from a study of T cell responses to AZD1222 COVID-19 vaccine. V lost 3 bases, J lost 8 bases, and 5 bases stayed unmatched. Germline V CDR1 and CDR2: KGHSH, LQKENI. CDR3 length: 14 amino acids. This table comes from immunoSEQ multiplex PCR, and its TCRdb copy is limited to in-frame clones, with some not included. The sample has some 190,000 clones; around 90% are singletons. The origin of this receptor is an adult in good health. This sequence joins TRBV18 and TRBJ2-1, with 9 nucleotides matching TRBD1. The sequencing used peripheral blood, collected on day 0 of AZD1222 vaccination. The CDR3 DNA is TGTGCCAGCTCACCTGGGACAGGGTCCCATGAGCAGTTCTTC. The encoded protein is CASSPGTGSHEQFF.